This T cell receptor beta chain was documented in a study of shared T cell receptors in the human thymus. The germline V gene has CDR1 SGHAT and CDR2 FQNNGV. The CDR3 is 17 amino acids. V was pared by 1 base and J by 0 bases, with 15 bases between. Generated by immunoSEQ multiplex PCR, the TCRdb table keeps only in-frame clones and is missing some. The sample has fewer than 700,000 clones, around nine tenths seen once. This clone has just one count. A further study also used this sample, focusing on human thymus T cells. Per that study: Thymus was obtained from resections taken during corrective heart surgery. Within thymic and blood repertoires, V and J gene usage appeared to be biased. Thymic TCR repertoires of unrelated people reportedly overlapped highly.

The source is a boy under two years old with a congenital heart defect. The material sequenced was thymocytes. The V call is TRBV11-2, the J call TRBJ2-5, with D perhaps matching TRBD2 (6 bases). CDR3 nucleotide sequence: TGTGCCAGCAGCTTAGCCCGGGACTCAACAAACCAAGAGACCCAGTACTTC. This gives the protein CASSLARDSTNQETQYF.